The rows below give T cell receptor beta chains drawn from one sample of a study of metastatic and nonmetastatic thyroid tumors. TCRdb re-called the PCR reads via MiXCR. The data contain approximately 17,000 clones, 27% of them seen just once; the ten biggest clones take up approximately 13%. Specimen: adjacent normal tissue. These receptors were obtained from a female donor with papillary thyroid cancer or a benign thyroid nodule (not recorded which). Some clones in this sample may be carry-over from other donors' samples. Each CDR3 is given with its conserved first and last residue. Each record gives: J gene, D gene, clone size, V gene, CDR3 protein, CDR3 DNA. The D gene is left open where the match is weak. Expanded clones get a size class; other rows say once, few or many, or leave the size out.

TRBJ2-7,TRBD2,.,TRBV28,CASSRGTSGTYEQYF,TGTGCCAGCAGTAGGGGGACTAGCGGAACCTACGAGCAGTACTTC
TRBJ1-5,.,.,TRBV28,CASSYSAGGGQPQHF,TGTGCCAGCAGTTACTCTGCCGGGGGCGGTCAGCCCCAGCATTTT
TRBJ1-2,.,few,TRBV27,CASSLFPSAPTHYGYTF,TGTGCCAGCAGTTTATTTCCAAGCGCCCCAACTCACTATGGCTACACCTTC
TRBJ1-3,.,.,TRBV11-3,CASRSTGSGNTIYF,TGTGCCAGCAGATCAACAGGGTCTGGAAACACCATATATTTT
TRBJ1-3,TRBD1,.,TRBV6-1,CASVDRDSGNTIYF,TGTGCCAGCGTGGACAGGGACTCTGGAAACACCATATATTTT
TRBJ1-2,.,.,TRBV9,CASSPGTTGGYGYTF,TGTGCCAGCAGCCCGGGGACTACGGGGGGTTATGGCTACACCTTC
TRBJ1-1,.,.,TRBV2,CASRGTRVMNTEAFF,TGTGCCAGCAGAGGGACGAGGGTTATGAACACTGAAGCTTTCTTT
TRBJ1-1,.,.,TRBV20-1,CSARDEGFGAFF,TGCAGTGCTAGAGATGAGGGTTTCGGGGCTTTCTTT
TRBJ1-2,.,few,TRBV27,CATRLGYGYTF,TGTGCGACGCGTCTGGGCTATGGCTACACCTTC
TRBJ2-1,TRBD2,few,TRBV28,CASSSRGLAGGYNEQFF,TGTGCCAGTAGTTCGCGTGGACTAGCGGGAGGGTACAATGAGCAGTTCTTC
TRBJ2-7,.,.,TRBV7-6,CASSLEPQDEQYF,TGTGCCAGCAGCTTAGAACCTCAGGACGAGCAGTACTTC
TRBJ1-5,TRBD1,.,TRBV28,CASSIQGAIPQPQHF,TGTGCCAGCAGTATACAGGGGGCAATCCCTCAGCCCCAGCATTTC
TRBJ2-1,TRBD2,few,TRBV12-3/TRBV12-4,CASRLPSGGLEEQFF,TGTGCCAGCAGACTCCCTAGCGGGGGATTAGAGGAGCAGTTCTTC
TRBJ1-1,.,many,TRBV30,CAWSVALGGDNDFF,TGTGCCTGGAGTGTAGCCCTAGGTGGCGATAATGATTTCTTT
TRBJ2-1,TRBD2,few,TRBV11-3,CASGTTSDNEQFF,TGTGCCAGCGGGACTACCTCGGACAATGAGCAGTTCTTC
TRBJ1-5,TRBD1,few,TRBV28,CASSPDGSRGATSNQPQHF,TGTGCCAGCAGTCCCGACGGGAGCAGGGGGGCAACTAGCAATCAGCCCCAGCATTTT
TRBJ2-7,.,few,TRBV28,CASSSAETRSSYEQYF,TGTGCCAGCAGTTCAGCTGAGACGCGGAGCTCCTACGAACAGTACTTC
TRBJ1-2,.,few,TRBV20-1,CSARGGDINYGYTF,TGCAGTGCTAGAGGAGGTGATATTAACTATGGCTACACCTTC
TRBJ1-2,TRBD1,.,TRBV6-1,CASTRDRGNYGYTF,TGTGCCAGCACCCGAGACAGGGGAAACTATGGCTACACCTTC
TRBJ2-1,TRBD1,many,TRBV5-4,CASSPDRGRDNEQFF,TGTGCCAGCAGCCCCGACAGGGGTAGGGACAATGAGCAGTTCTTC
TRBJ1-1,.,few,TRBV7-9,CASSLEQNTEAFF,TGTGCCAGCAGCTTAGAACAGAACACTGAAGCTTTCTTT
TRBJ1-2,.,large,TRBV28,CASSLWDRGGYGYTF,TGTGCCAGCAGTTTATGGGACAGAGGGGGCTATGGCTACACCTTC
TRBJ1-5,TRBD1,few,TRBV6-1,CASSENQGVQPQHF,TGTGCCAGCAGTGAAAATCAGGGGGTTCAGCCCCAGCATTTT
TRBJ2-5,.,.,TRBV9,CASSVAPSPQETQYF,TGTGCCAGCAGCGTAGCCCCTAGCCCCCAAGAGACCCAGTACTTC
TRBJ2-1,.,.,TRBV20-1,CSARIGGSGRNEQFF,TGCAGTGCTAGAATAGGAGGGTCGGGACGGAATGAGCAGTTCTTC
TRBJ1-1,.,.,TRBV11-2,CASSLGGVTEAFF,TGTGCCAGCAGCTTAGGAGGGGTTACTGAAGCTTTCTTT
TRBJ1-2,.,once,TRBV5-4,CASSLVGCYTF,TGTGCCAGCAGCTTGGTAGGGTGCTACACCTTC
TRBJ2-7,TRBD2,.,TRBV27,CASSRTSQSSYEQYF,TGTGCCAGCAGCCGGACTAGCCAGAGCTCCTACGAGCAGTACTTC
TRBJ2-5,.,.,TRBV7-7,CASSLERGETQYF,TGTGCTAGCAGCTTAGAGAGGGGGGAGACCCAGTACTTC
TRBJ2-4,.,.,TRBV7-2,CASSFEGDIQYF,TGTGCCAGCAGCTTCGAGGGGGACATTCAGTACTTC
TRBJ2-7,.,few,TRBV15,CATSRSGVGEQYF,TGTGCCACCAGCAGAAGTGGGGTGGGCGAGCAGTACTTC
TRBJ1-1,TRBD1,few,TRBV5-1,CASSLLGTVEAFF,TGCGCCAGCAGCTTGCTCGGGACAGTTGAAGCTTTCTTT
TRBJ2-7,TRBD2,.,TRBV12-3/TRBV12-4,CASSSGGESYEQYF,TGTGCCAGCAGTAGCGGGGGGGAGTCCTACGAGCAGTACTTC
TRBJ2-7,.,few,TRBV2,CASSSLRDPYEQYF,TGTGCCAGCAGTTCCCTGCGGGATCCCTACGAGCAGTACTTC
TRBJ2-3,.,few,TRBV28,CASSFLRTSPRTDTQYF,TGTGCCAGCAGTTTCCTACGAACTAGCCCCAGGACAGATACGCAGTATTTT
TRBJ2-7,.,medium-sized,TRBV2,CASSESRTGEYF,TGTGCCAGCAGCGAGTCCCGGACCGGTGAGTACTTC
TRBJ2-7,.,.,TRBV28,CASSLWPQGNEWYF,TGTGCCAGCAGTTTATGGCCCCAGGGGAATGAATGGTACTTC
TRBJ2-1,TRBD1,.,TRBV7-6,CASSLTGTGLDEQFF,TGTGCCAGCAGCTTAACCGGGACAGGGTTGGATGAGCAGTTCTTC
TRBJ2-6,.,.,TRBV7-6,CASSLWGAFAGANVLTF,TGTGCCAGCAGCTTATGGGGGGCGTTCGCTGGGGCCAACGTCCTGACTTTC
TRBJ2-6,.,.,TRBV6-1,CASRNSGANVLTF,TGTGCCAGCAGGAACTCTGGGGCCAACGTCCTGACTTTC
TRBJ2-7,TRBD2,many,TRBV5-1,CASSLDGRSEQYF,TGCGCCAGCAGCTTGGACGGGAGGAGCGAGCAGTACTTC
TRBJ2-2,.,medium-sized,TRBV5-1,CASSLGGNGELFF,TGCGCCAGCAGCTTGGGTGGAAACGGGGAGCTGTTTTTT
TRBJ1-2,.,medium-sized,TRBV5-1,CASRWTVNYGYTF,TGCGCCAGCAGGTGGACAGTTAACTATGGCTACACCTTC
TRBJ2-3,.,.,TRBV9,CASSVADGPVDTQYF,TGTGCCAGCAGCGTAGCAGACGGACCTGTGGATACGCAGTATTTT
TRBJ2-3,.,few,TRBV6-2/TRBV6-3,CASSFEGLASTDTQYF,TGTGCCAGCAGTTTTGAGGGACTGGCGAGCACAGATACGCAGTATTTT
TRBJ1-2,.,few,TRBV7-2,CASSLVGDTNGYTF,TGTGCCAGCAGCTTAGTAGGGGACACTAATGGCTACACCTTC
TRBJ2-7,.,.,TRBV18,CASSPPGNYEQYF,TGTGCCAGCTCACCACCGGGCAACTACGAGCAGTACTTC
TRBJ1-2,.,.,TRBV6-6,CASSPPSGLRGGNYGYTF,TGTGCCAGCAGTCCCCCTAGCGGACTCAGGGGAGGAAACTATGGCTACACCTTC
TRBJ1-5,.,.,TRBV12-3/TRBV12-4,CASSLIEGQPQHF,TGTGCCAGCAGTTTAATCGAGGGACAGCCCCAGCATTTT
TRBJ1-1,.,.,TRBV6-2/TRBV6-3,CASRKQWNTEAFF,TGTGCCAGCAGAAAACAGTGGAACACTGAGGCTTTCTTT
TRBJ1-2,.,.,TRBV6-2/TRBV6-3,CASSYSAVGGGYTF,TGTGCCAGCAGTTACTCCGCCGTCGGGGGCGGCTACACCTTC
TRBJ2-6,TRBD1,.,TRBV30,CAWRDRTGVSGANVLTF,TGTGCCTGGAGGGATCGGACAGGGGTCTCTGGGGCCAACGTCCTGACTTTC
TRBJ2-1,TRBD1,many,TRBV6-5,CASSYSAGGGEQFF,TGTGCCAGCAGTTACTCGGCAGGGGGTGGTGAGCAGTTCTTC
TRBJ1-5,.,few,TRBV10-3,CAISREGGNQPQHF,TGTGCCATCAGTAGAGAGGGGGGCAACCAGCCCCAGCATTTT
TRBJ2-3,.,.,TRBV27,CASREGAPPDTQYF,TGTGCCAGCAGAGAAGGGGCGCCCCCAGATACGCAGTATTTT